This TCR beta chain was profiled in a study of T cell changes during pregnancy in multiple sclerosis. Sequencing was performed with immunoSEQ multiplex PCR; in TCRdb, only in-frame clones are kept and a portion is missing. In the table there are some 77,000 clones, around nine tenths of which are singletons. V lost 8 bases and J lost 0; bases outside the gene matches: 3. The CDR3 sequence is 14 residues long. Germline assignment: CDR1 LNHDA and CDR2 SQIVND (reference sequence). This clone was recorded a few times. The material was peripheral blood, obtained before pregnancy. The chain joins TRBV19 to TRBJ2-2; 7 nucleotides line up with TRBD1. This clonotype was sampled from a female donor with multiple sclerosis, enrolled in a pregnancy study. The CDR3 region has the DNA TGTGCCAGTTCGGGGACAGCGAACACCGGGGAGCTGTTTTTT. Its protein product is CASSGTANTGELFF.